This T cell receptor beta chain was identified during a study of OX40 agonist ivuxolimab in advanced cancers. Clones were sequenced by immunoSEQ multiplex PCR, and TCRdb holds only the in-frame ones, with some missing. Of 100,000 to 150,000 clones in the sample, 85% to 95% were seen once. Sequences were derived from CD4+ or CD8+ T cells sorted from blood, sampled in a trial of the OX40 agonist ivuxolimab. The receptor was isolated from an adult with an advanced solid tumor such as melanoma, head and neck, liver or kidney cancer.

The CDR3 coding sequence is TGTGCCAGTACTGCGCCAGCGGGGACTTCACCCCTCCACTTT. This codes for CASTAPAGTSPLHF. The V gene is TRBV19, the J gene TRBJ1-6, with TRBD1 as a possible D gene (5 bases). Germline CDR1 LNHDA, CDR2 SQIVND (reference sequence). The germline V and J ends were trimmed by 7 bases and 9 bases, with 16 bases remaining between them. The CDR3 sequence is 14 residues long.